This record concerns one T cell receptor (beta chain) sequence. This entry is derived from a study of blood T cell repertoires in COVID-19. Across the whole study: Specimens from acute and convalescent COVID-19 originated in the United States, Italy and Spain. PBMCs, B-cell-depleted T cells, or T cells provided the cDNA or gDNA that made up the material.

CDR1 and CDR2 (germline): WSHSY, SAAADI. This CDR3 comprises 14 residues. The V gene end was trimmed by 7 bases and the J gene end by 0 bases; junction bases not matched to a gene: 6. The repertoire was sequenced with immunoSEQ multiplex PCR; TCRdb's copy has only in-frame clones and lacks some. The sample has roughly 53,000 clones; around four fifths are singletons. This receptor was identified in a man in his fifties or sixties with acute or convalescent COVID-19. The chain recombines TRBV10-2 with TRBJ2-7; 7 positions agree with TRBD2. Sequencing was carried out using peripheral blood. CDR3 coding DNA: TGCGCCAGCAACACGGGAGGTCTCTCCTACGAGCAGTACTTC. Protein: CASNTGGLSYEQYF.